This passage covers 20 T cell receptor beta chains from one sample sequenced in a study of blood T cell repertoires in COVID-19. Produced via immunoSEQ multiplex PCR; TCRdb's table is partial and in-frame only. The sample includes roughly 150,000 clones, 80% of them seen just once. The sequencing input was PBMCs or T cells enriched from blood (not recorded which). The origin of the receptors is a woman aged 60-70 years who had recovered from COVID-19.

This sequence joins TRBV19 and TRBJ1-1, with D possibly TRBD1 on 5 matching bases. Trimming cost V 11 bases and J 4 bases, with 14 bases left between them. This CDR3 spans 12 amino acids. CDR1 LNHDA and CDR2 SQIVND come from the germline V gene (reference sequence). The CDR3 region is CAAQGLGTEAFF. DNA for the CDR3: TGTGCCGCGCAGGGCTTGGGCACTGAAGCTTTCTTT.

The chain is built from TRBV23-1 and TRBJ2-7; tentative D call: TRBD1 (5 bases). TRBV23-1 is placed among ORFs of uncertain function. Deletions cut 3 bases from V and 6 bases from J, with 12 bases between. The CDR3 is made up of 13 amino acids. DNA for the CDR3: TGCGCCAGCAGTCACCAGGCAGGGTGCGAGCAGTACTTC. Amino acid sequence: CASSHQAGCEQYF.

The rearrangement joins TRBV18 to TRBJ2-3, with D hard to call. The germline gives CDR1 KGHSH, CDR2 LQKENI. This CDR3 is built from 13 residues. V lost 4 bases, J lost 4 bases, and 9 bases lay in between. The CDR3 sequence: CASSQDQADTQYF. As DNA, the CDR3 is TGTGCCAGCTCACAAGACCAGGCAGATACGCAGTATTTT.

The chain employs TRBV9 and TRBJ1-2, with 8 nucleotides matching TRBD1. The germline V gene encodes CDR1 SGDLS and CDR2 YYNGEE. This CDR3 contains 14 residues. Trimming removed 1 base from V and 7 bases from J; junction bases left unmatched: 6. The CDR3 here is CASSVTPGGFGYTF. DNA for the CDR3: TGTGCCAGCAGCGTAACCCCAGGGGGCTTTGGCTACACCTTC.

The CDR3 nucleotides read TGTGCCAGCAGCCAAGCACAGAACTCCTACGAGCAGTACTTC. This gives the protein CASSQAQNSYEQYF. The gene calls are TRBV3-1 (or the pseudogene TRBV3-2) and TRBJ2-7; no clear D gene. The V gene's germline CDR1 is LGHDT and CDR2 YNNKEL (reference sequence). The CDR3 consists of 14 residues. The V gene lost 1 base and the J gene lost 0 bases, with 7 bases spanning the gap.

This chain joins TRBV25-1 and TRBJ1-1; TRBD1 is a possible D gene (6 bases). Germline V gene lookup returns CDR1 MGHDK and CDR2 SYGVNS. Deletions cut 7 bases from V and 7 bases from J, with 16 bases between. The CDR3 totals 13 residues. The CDR3 nucleotides read TGTGCCAGCACGTCCCTCGGCAGGGGTGAAGCTTTCTTT. Amino acid sequence: CASTSLGRGEAFF.

The chain carries TRBV15 and TRBJ2-7; 10 bases are shared with TRBD2. V lost 5 bases, J lost 2 bases, and 6 bases stayed unmatched. The CDR3 runs to 15 residues. Germline V gene sequence: CDR1 LNHNV, CDR2 YYDKDF (reference sequence). The CDR3, as DNA: TGTGCCACCAGCTGGGAGCGGGGGGGCCCCTACGAGCAGTACTTC. This encodes CATSWERGGPYEQYF.

At least ten counts were recorded for this clone. The rearrangement uses TRBV21-1 and TRBJ1-5. TRBV21-1 is described as a pseudogene. The CDR3 runs to 14 residues. The CDR3 nucleotides read TGTGCCAGCAGCAAAGCGCCACTAGAGCAGCCCCAGCATTTT. As protein: CASSKAPLEQPQHF.

The genes are TRBV6-1 and TRBJ1-2; 7 nucleotides align to TRBD1. The CDR3 contains 13 residues. The germline gives CDR1 MNHNS, CDR2 SASEGT. The ends lost 2 bases at V and 7 bases at J; junction bases unmatched: 4. CDR3 in amino acids: CASSERDSSGYTF. As DNA, the CDR3 is TGTGCCAGCAGTGAAAGGGACAGCTCTGGCTACACCTTC.

V is TRBV4-1 and J is TRBJ2-4, with 8 bases lining up with TRBD1. The CDR3 is 17 amino acids. The junction had 6 bases not matched to a gene; V was cut back by 1 base and J by 1 base. Per the germline V gene, CDR1 is MGHRA and CDR2 is YSYEKL. CDR3 nucleotide sequence: TGCGCCAGCAGCCAAGGCCAGGGGGCCTTGGCCAAAAACATTCAGTACTTC. Protein: CASSQGQGALAKNIQYF.

In its sample, this clone was seen once. This sequence joins TRBV7-2 and TRBJ2-7; TRBD2 aligns across 8 bases. The V segment lost 6 bases and the J segment 1 base; nucleotides outside the gene matches: 17. The CDR3 is 18 amino acids. The germline CDR1 and CDR2 sequences are SGHTA and FQGNSA. CDR3 DNA sequence: TGTGCCAGCAGTAATAGGGTTAAGACGGGGGGGCTTTCCTACGAGCAGTACTTC. Its translation: CASSNRVKTGGLSYEQYF.

The J gene is TRBJ1-2, the V gene TRBV24-1; tentative D call: TRBD1 (6 bases). The CDR3 spans 15 residues. Deletions cut 2 bases from V and 6 bases from J, with 15 bases between. CDR1 and CDR2 from the germline V gene are KGHDR and SFDVKD. The CDR3 DNA follows: TGTGCCACCAGTGATTCCCGGACAGACCTCCATGGCTACACCTTC. Translation: CATSDSRTDLHGYTF.

The chain couples TRBV7-9 to TRBJ2-7; D remains unclear. CDR3 length: 11 amino acids. CDR1 and CDR2 (germline): SEHNR, FQNEAQ (reference sequence). V was cut by 6 bases and J by 1 base, with 4 bases left in between. The CDR3, as DNA: TGTGCCAGCAGGGCATCCTACGAGCAGTACTTC. It translates to CASRASYEQYF.

The chain couples TRBV10-3 to TRBJ1-2; tentatively, D is TRBD1 (6 bases). Between the trimmed V and J ends, which lost 0 bases and 4 bases, there was a span of 15 bases. Germline V gives CDR1 ENHRY, CDR2 SYGVKD. The CDR3 length is 16 residues. The CDR3 DNA reads TGTGCCATCAGTGAGTCCCGTGACAGGCCAATCTATGGCTACACCTTC. Translation gives CAISESRDRPIYGYTF.

V gene TRBV29-1 combines with J gene TRBJ2-7, with D possibly matching TRBD1 (6 bases). Germline V lookup: CDR1 SQVTM, CDR2 ANQGSEA. Between the trimmed V and J ends, which lost 5 bases and 2 bases, there was a span of 16 bases. CDR3 length: 14 amino acids. The DNA of the CDR3 is TGCAGCGTTAGCCCAAACAGGGCAACCTACGAGCAGTACTTC. Protein: CSVSPNRATYEQYF.

This clone was recorded once. The chain couples TRBV30 to TRBJ2-2; D remains ambiguous. The CDR3 contains 14 residues. Deletions cut 0 bases from V and 6 bases from J, with 11 bases between. From germline, CDR1 is GTSNPN and CDR2 SVGIG (reference sequence). CDR3: CAWSVSAVSGELFF. The CDR3 DNA reads TGTGCCTGGAGTGTCAGTGCGGTCTCCGGGGAGCTGTTTTTT.

This clone was detected only a few times. The V call is TRBV3-1 (or the pseudogene TRBV3-2), the J call TRBJ1-4; possibly TRBD1 for D (6 bases). The V and J ends lost 1 base and 4 bases respectively, with 13 bases between them. CDR1 and CDR2 (germline): LGHDT, YNNKEL (reference sequence). This CDR3 is 16 amino acids long. The CDR3 loop is CASSQVYTGINEKLFF. CDR3 coding DNA: TGTGCCAGCAGCCAAGTGTATACAGGGATTAATGAAAAACTGTTTTTT.

The rearrangement uses TRBV5-6 and TRBJ2-7, with TRBD1 matching 7 bases. The germline V gene encodes CDR1 SGHDT and CDR2 YYEEEE. The CDR3 consists of 13 residues. Trimming took 3 bases from V and 4 from J; bases not matched to a gene: 4. The CDR3 loop is CASSSGTEYEQYF. CDR3 nucleotides: TGTGCCAGCAGCTCCGGGACAGAGTACGAGCAGTACTTC.

This rearrangement joins TRBV18 to TRBJ1-1; TRBD1 aligns across 9 bases. Germline trimming cut 3 bases from V and 8 bases from J; bases unmatched to any gene: 4. This CDR3 region has 13 residues. In germline, CDR1 is KGHSH, CDR2 LQKENI. CDR3 sequence: CASSPGTGLEAFF. CDR3 nucleotide sequence: TGTGCCAGCTCACCCGGGACAGGGCTAGAAGCTTTCTTT.

J is TRBJ2-2 and V is TRBV6-5, with TRBD2 as a possible D gene (6 bases). Germline V gene data show CDR1 as MNHEY and CDR2 as SVGAGI. The CDR3 has 13 amino acids. V shed 8 bases and J shed 2 bases, with 9 bases lying between them. The CDR3 spells CASLGTNTGELFF. The CDR3 bases are TGTGCCAGCCTGGGGACTAACACCGGGGAGCTGTTTTTT.